The present T cell receptor beta chain was sequenced within a study of shared clonotypes between healthy human individuals. Study-level information: Researchers assigned three CD4 naive, three CD4 memory, two CD8 naive and one CD8 memory plate to each donor.

A note on this clone: Antigen unknown.

Notes on the study in general: The study found roughly 5% of naive CD4 clonotypes shared across a few donors. Non-shared clonotypes were found to have lower generation probabilities than the clonotypes that were shared by all four of the sorted-subset donors.

Every subset's genomic DNA went evenly onto several immunoSEQ plates. Sequenced by immunoSEQ multiplex PCR; TCRdb stores in-frame clones only, minus some. The sample yields over 850,000 clones, around three quarters seen once. This CDR3 is 12 amino acids long. Germline V gene lookup returns CDR1 SEHNR and CDR2 FQNEAQ (reference sequence). V lost 0 bases and J 6 bases, leaving 3 bases between the germline ends. Sequenced: memory CD4+ T cells from PBMCs. Subset in this sample: CD45RA-negative fraction. This clonotype was sampled from a man aged 18 to 29 in good health. Some clones in this sample may be carry-over from other donors' samples. V is TRBV7-9 and J is TRBJ2-1; no reliable D call. The CDR3 reads CASSLALNEQFF. The CDR3 bases are TGTGCCAGCAGCTTAGCCCTCAATGAGCAGTTCTTC.